This entry lists 13 T cell receptor beta chains sequenced from one sample in a study of T cells in Graves' hyperthyroidism and ophthalmopathy. RNA transcripts were the template for amplifying TCR beta CDR3 regions. TCR CDR3 regions were first amplified by RT-PCR with HTBI primers. TCRdb redid the calling of the multiplex PCR reads with MiXCR, one entry per CDR3 protein. The table lists 130,000 to 150,000 distinct CDR3 sequences, less than 25% of them singletons. Source material: blood. Receptors were obtained from a woman in her fifties or sixties with Graves' hyperthyroidism that later progressed to Graves' ophthalmopathy.

This clonotype was detected many times. The V gene is TRBV20-1, the J gene TRBJ2-5; possible D gene TRBD1, 7 bases. The ends were cut back, 6 bases at V and 4 bases at J, with 12 bases in the middle. The CDR3 has 12 residues. Per germline, CDR1 DFQATT and CDR2 SNEGSKA (reference sequence). CDR3 bases: TGCAGTGCCAGACAGGGAGGAGAGACCCAGTACTTC. Translated, it gives CSARQGGETQYF.

This clonotype has at least ten counts. The V and J genes are TRBV6-1 and TRBJ1-2; a weak D match, TRBD1 (5 bases). Germline-derived CDR1 and CDR2 are MNHNS and SASEGT. The V end was cut by 2 bases, the J end by 6 bases, with 13 bases between. This CDR3 comprises 14 residues. Here the CDR3 DNA reads TGTGCCAGCAGTGAATCCCAGGGAACGAATGGCTACACCTTC. This gives the protein CASSESQGTNGYTF.

This clonotype was observed a handful of times. This chain joins TRBV6-5 and TRBJ1-4; D may be TRBD1 (5 bases). V gave up 8 bases and J gave up 4 bases, with 11 bases separating them. This CDR3 region has 13 residues. The germline gives CDR1 MNHEY, CDR2 SVGAGI. The CDR3 DNA sequence: TGTGCCAGCTCGGGGCAAGTTAATGAAAAACTGTTTTTT. Amino acid sequence: CASSGQVNEKLFF.

This clonotype has ten or more counts. The rearrangement links TRBV18 to TRBJ2-1, with D perhaps assigned TRBD1 or TRBD2 (5 bases each). The length of the CDR3 is 15 residues. Germline CDR1 is KGHSH and CDR2 is LQKENI. V lost 3 bases, J lost 7 bases, and 16 bases lay in between. The CDR3 reads CASSPTRGPGNEQFF. In nucleotides, the CDR3 is TGTGCCAGCTCACCCACTAGGGGCCCGGGGAATGAGCAGTTCTTC.

In its sample, this clonotype was seen many times. This sequence joins TRBV28 and TRBJ1-5; 7 nucleotides match TRBD1. The CDR3 runs to 15 residues. Germline CDR1 is MDHEN and CDR2 is SYDVKM. Trimming took 5 bases from V and 0 from J; bases not matched to a gene: 4. In DNA, the CDR3 is TGTGCCAGCAGTCTCAGGGGGATTAGCAATCAGCCCCAGCATTTT. The encoded protein is CASSLRGISNQPQHF.

V gene TRBV20-1 combines with J gene TRBJ1-6, with D hard to call. The length of the CDR3 is 15 residues. CDR1 and CDR2 (germline): DFQATT, SNEGSKA (reference sequence). V was shortened by 0 bases and J by 3 bases, with 9 bases between the two germline ends. The CDR3, as DNA: TGCAGTGCTAGAGATGGACGGAGCTATAATTCACCCCTCCACTTT. This sequence encodes CSARDGRSYNSPLHF.

The V call is TRBV6-6, the J call TRBJ2-7; a weak D match, TRBD1 (6 bases). V was clipped by 0 bases and J by 6 bases, with 27 bases between them. The CDR3 loop spans 19 amino acids. Germline V gene sequence: CDR1 MNHNY, CDR2 SVGAGI (reference sequence). The CDR3 DNA reads TGTGCCAGCAGTTACTCGATATCGCTCCGGACAGTCGCTTGGGGCGAGCAGTACTTC. Protein product: CASSYSISLRTVAWGEQYF.

This clonotype was picked up many times. This chain connects TRBV20-1 to TRBJ1-1, with a weak D call TRBD1 (5 bases). Trimming cost V 3 bases and J 11 bases, with 19 bases left between them. The CDR3 spans 13 residues. The V gene's germline CDR1 is DFQATT and CDR2 SNEGSKA (reference sequence). The CDR3 DNA is TGCAGTGCTAGGGCCCACCAGGGTAAAGGGGCTTTCTTT. Translating it yields CSARAHQGKGAFF.

This clonotype was counted ten times or more. The V gene is TRBV7-3, the J gene TRBJ2-2; maybe TRBD1 (5 bases). This CDR3 spans 13 amino acids. The germline V gene encodes CDR1 SGHTA and CDR2 FQGTGA. Trimming cost V 5 bases and J 8 bases, with 12 bases left between them. CDR3 DNA sequence: TGTGCCAGCAGCCTCCAGGGCACGGGGGAGCTGTTTTTT. Translated: CASSLQGTGELFF.

The V gene is TRBV20-1, the J gene TRBJ2-2; D unresolved. The CDR3 is 14 amino acids. CDR1 and CDR2 (germline): DFQATT, SNEGSKA (reference sequence). Trimming took off 0 bases at V and 0 bases at J, with 5 bases between the two ends. The DNA for the CDR3 is TGCAGTGCTAGAGATATGGCGAACACCGGGGAGCTGTTTTTT. Translating gives CSARDMANTGELFF.

The chain couples TRBV9 to TRBJ2-3, with 10 bases lining up with TRBD2. In germline, CDR1 is SGDLS, CDR2 YYNGEE. The CDR3 runs 17 residues. V lost 0 bases to trimming and J lost 4 bases; unmatched junction nucleotides: 8. The CDR3 reads CASSVGGASGSSDTQYF. Here the CDR3 DNA reads TGTGCCAGCAGCGTAGGGGGTGCTAGCGGGAGTTCAGATACGCAGTATTTT. Supplemented by reference TRBV9 and TRBJ2-3, the full variable domain reads DSGVTQTPKHLITATGQRVTLRCSPRSGDLSVYWYQQSLDQGLQFLIQYYNGEERAKGNILERFSAQQFPDLHSELNLSSLELGDSALYFCASSVGGASGSSDTQYFGPGTRLTVL.

V and J are TRBV4-1 and TRBJ2-7; TRBD2 agrees at 7 bases. The J call may be faulty, since TRBJ2-1 better matches the DNA end. The CDR3 is 15 amino acids. Germline loops: CDR1 MGHRA, CDR2 YSYEKL. CDR3 amino acids: CASSQGSSGSYEQFF. The CDR3 nucleotides are TGCGCCAGCAGCCAAGGTTCTAGCGGCTCCTACGAGCAGTTCTTC.

The rearrangement uses TRBV7-2 and TRBJ2-3, with TRBD2 as a possible D gene (6 bases). Between the trimmed V and J ends, which lost 1 base and 1 base, there was a span of 12 bases. Germline CDR1 is SGHTA and CDR2 is FQGNSA. The CDR3 covers 16 residues. The CDR3 reads CASSLEWSSGTDTQYF. As DNA, the CDR3 is TGTGCCAGCAGCTTAGAATGGTCTAGCGGCACAGATACGCAGTATTTT. Using reference TRBV7-2 and TRBJ2-3 for the parts outside the CDR3, the full variable domain is GAGVSQSPSNKVTEKGKDVELRCDPISGHTALYWYRQSLGQGLEFLIYFQGNSAPDKSGLPSDRFSAERTGGSVSTLTIQRTQQEDSAVYLCASSLEWSSGTDTQYFGPGTRLTVL.